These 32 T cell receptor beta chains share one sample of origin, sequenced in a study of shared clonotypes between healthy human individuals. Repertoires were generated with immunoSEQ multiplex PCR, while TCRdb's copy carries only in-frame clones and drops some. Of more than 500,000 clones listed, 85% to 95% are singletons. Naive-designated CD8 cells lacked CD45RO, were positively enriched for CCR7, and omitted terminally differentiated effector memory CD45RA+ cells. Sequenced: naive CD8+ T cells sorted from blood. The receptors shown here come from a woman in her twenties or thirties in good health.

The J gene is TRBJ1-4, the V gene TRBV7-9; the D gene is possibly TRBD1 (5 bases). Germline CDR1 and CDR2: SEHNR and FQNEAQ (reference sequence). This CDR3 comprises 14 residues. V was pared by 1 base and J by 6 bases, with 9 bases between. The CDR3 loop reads CASSLGGADEKLFF. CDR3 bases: TGTGCCAGCAGCTTAGGCGGGGCGGATGAAAAACTGTTTTTT.

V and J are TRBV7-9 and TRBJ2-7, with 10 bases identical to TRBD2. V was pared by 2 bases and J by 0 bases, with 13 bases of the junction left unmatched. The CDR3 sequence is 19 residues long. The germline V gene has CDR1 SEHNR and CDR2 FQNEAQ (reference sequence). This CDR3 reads CASSLPAGSGRIDSYEQYF. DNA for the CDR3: TGTGCCAGCAGCTTACCAGCGGGTAGCGGGAGGATAGACTCCTACGAGCAGTACTTC.

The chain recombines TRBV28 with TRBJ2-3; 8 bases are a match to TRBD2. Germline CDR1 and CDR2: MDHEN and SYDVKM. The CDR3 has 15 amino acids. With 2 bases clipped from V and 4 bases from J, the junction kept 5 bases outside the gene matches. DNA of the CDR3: TGTGCCAGCAGTTTAGTCGGACTAGCCCCAGATACGCAGTATTTT. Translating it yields CASSLVGLAPDTQYF.

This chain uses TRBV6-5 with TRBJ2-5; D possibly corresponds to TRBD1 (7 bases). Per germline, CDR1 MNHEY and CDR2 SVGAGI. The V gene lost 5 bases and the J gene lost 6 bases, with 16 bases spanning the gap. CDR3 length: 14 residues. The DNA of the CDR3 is TGTGCCAGCAGTAACGACAGGGAGGAAAAGACCCAGTACTTC. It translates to CASSNDREEKTQYF.

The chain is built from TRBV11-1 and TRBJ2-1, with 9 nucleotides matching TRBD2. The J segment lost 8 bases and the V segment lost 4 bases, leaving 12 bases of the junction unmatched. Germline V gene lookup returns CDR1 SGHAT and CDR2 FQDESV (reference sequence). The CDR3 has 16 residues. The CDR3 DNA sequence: TGTGCCAGCAGCTCGGGGGGCGGAGCGGGAGGTCATGAGCAGTTCTTC. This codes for CASSSGGGAGGHEQFF.

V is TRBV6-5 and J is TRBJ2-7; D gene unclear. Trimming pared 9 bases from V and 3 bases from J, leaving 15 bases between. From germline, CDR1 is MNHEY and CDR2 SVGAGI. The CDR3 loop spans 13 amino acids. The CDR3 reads CASSHRINYEQYF. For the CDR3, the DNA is TGTGCCAGTAGTCATCGCATCAACTACGAGCAGTACTTC.

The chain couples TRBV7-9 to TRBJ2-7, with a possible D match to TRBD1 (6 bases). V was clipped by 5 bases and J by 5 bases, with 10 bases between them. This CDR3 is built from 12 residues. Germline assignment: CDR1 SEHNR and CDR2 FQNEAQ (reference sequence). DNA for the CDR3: TGTGCCAGCAGCAGTACAGGGAACGAGCAGTACTTC. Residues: CASSSTGNEQYF.

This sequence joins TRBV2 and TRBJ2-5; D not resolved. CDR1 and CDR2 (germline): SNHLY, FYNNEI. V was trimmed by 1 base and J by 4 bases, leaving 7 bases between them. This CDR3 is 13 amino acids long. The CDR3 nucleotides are TGTGCCAGCAGTGAAGGCTGGAGAGAGACCCAGTACTTC. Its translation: CASSEGWRETQYF.

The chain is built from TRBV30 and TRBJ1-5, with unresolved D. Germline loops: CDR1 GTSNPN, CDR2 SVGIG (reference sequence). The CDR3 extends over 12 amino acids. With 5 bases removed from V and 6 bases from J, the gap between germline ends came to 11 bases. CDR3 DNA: TGTGCCTGGGGTACCTGGGGTCAGCCCCAGCATTTT. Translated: CAWGTWGQPQHF.

For the CDR3, the DNA is TGTGCCAGCAGTGAAGCGCTGGGGGATGGCTACACCTTC. Translation: CASSEALGDGYTF. The chain is built from TRBV2 and TRBJ1-2; tentatively, D is TRBD1 (5 bases). The CDR3 contains 13 residues. Germline CDR1 is SNHLY and CDR2 is FYNNEI. The ends were cut back, 0 bases at V and 6 bases at J, with 8 bases in the middle.

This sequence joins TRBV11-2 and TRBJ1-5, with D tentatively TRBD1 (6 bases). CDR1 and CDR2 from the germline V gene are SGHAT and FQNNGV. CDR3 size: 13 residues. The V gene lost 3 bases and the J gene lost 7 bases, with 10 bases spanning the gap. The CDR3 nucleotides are TGTGCCAGCAGCTTGAGGGGGGACCAGCCCCAGCATTTT. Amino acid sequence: CASSLRGDQPQHF.

This CDR3 reads CAWMDSFYEQYF. The CDR3 DNA is TGTGCCTGGATGGACAGTTTTTACGAGCAGTACTTC. The chain uses TRBV30 and TRBJ2-7, with D perhaps matching TRBD1 (6 bases). CDR1 and CDR2 from the germline V gene are GTSNPN and SVGIG (reference sequence). V shed 4 bases and J shed 4 bases, with 11 bases lying between them. The CDR3 extends over 12 amino acids.

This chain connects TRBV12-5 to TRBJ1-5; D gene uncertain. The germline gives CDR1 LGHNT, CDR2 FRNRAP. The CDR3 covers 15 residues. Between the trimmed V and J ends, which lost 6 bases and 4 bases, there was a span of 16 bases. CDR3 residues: CASGTTGRWNQPQHF. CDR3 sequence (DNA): TGTGCTAGTGGGACAACGGGGAGGTGGAATCAGCCCCAGCATTTT.

CDR3 region: CASSSTSYSNQPQHF. The CDR3 DNA sequence: TGTGCCAGCAGTTCTACCTCGTATAGCAATCAGCCCCAGCATTTT. This sequence joins TRBV27 and TRBJ1-5; no definite D call. Germline assignment: CDR1 MNHEY and CDR2 SMNVEV (reference sequence). V lost 4 bases and J lost 0, with 10 bases in between. The CDR3 totals 15 residues.

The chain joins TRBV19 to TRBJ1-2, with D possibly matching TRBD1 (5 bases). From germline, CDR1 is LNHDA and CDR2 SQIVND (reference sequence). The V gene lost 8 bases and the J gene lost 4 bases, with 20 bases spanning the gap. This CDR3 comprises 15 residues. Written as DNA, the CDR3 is TGTGCCAGTGGCCCGCTGGGGACGCACTTCTATGGCTACACCTTC. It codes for CASGPLGTHFYGYTF. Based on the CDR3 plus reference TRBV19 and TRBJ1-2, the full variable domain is DGGITQSPKYLFRKEGQNVTLSCEQNLNHDAMYWYRQDPGQGLRLIYYSQIVNDFQKGDIAEGYSVSREKKESFPLTVTSAQKNPTAFYLCASGPLGTHFYGYTFGSGTRLTVV.

As DNA, the CDR3 is TGTGCCAGCAGCTCCCTAGCGGGGGCCTACGAGCAGTACTTC. Its translation is CASSSLAGAYEQYF. The chain has TRBV7-2 and TRBJ2-7; 10 positions match TRBD2. CDR3 length: 14 amino acids. With V trimmed by 4 bases and J by 2 bases, 2 bases remained unmatched. Germline V lookup: CDR1 SGHTA, CDR2 FQGNSA.

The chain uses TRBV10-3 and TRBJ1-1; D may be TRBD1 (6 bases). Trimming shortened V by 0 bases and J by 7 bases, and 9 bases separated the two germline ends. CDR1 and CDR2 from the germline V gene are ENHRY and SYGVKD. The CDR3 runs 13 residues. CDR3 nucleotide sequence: TGTGCCATCAGTGAGTCTGGACAGCTTGAAGCTTTCTTT. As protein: CAISESGQLEAFF.

CDR3 residues: CASRIDTSPYEQYF. DNA for the CDR3: TGCGCCAGCAGGATAGACACCAGTCCCTACGAGCAGTACTTC. V and J are TRBV5-1 and TRBJ2-7; D unclear. V was shortened by 5 bases and J by 2 bases, with 14 bases between the two germline ends. The CDR3 contains 14 residues. Germline loops: CDR1 SGHRS, CDR2 YFSETQ.

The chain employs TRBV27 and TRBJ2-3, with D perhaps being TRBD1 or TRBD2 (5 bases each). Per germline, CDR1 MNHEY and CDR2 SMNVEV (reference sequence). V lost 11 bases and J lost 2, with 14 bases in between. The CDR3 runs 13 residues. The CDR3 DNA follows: TGTGCCGCAGTTGGGGGACCCACAGATACGCAGTATTTT. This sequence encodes CAAVGGPTDTQYF.

CDR3 sequence (DNA): TGCGCCAGCAGCCAAGGCTCGACAGTACATGGCTACACCTTC. It is translated as CASSQGSTVHGYTF. The rearrangement uses TRBV4-1 and TRBJ1-2; D is perhaps TRBD1 (5 bases). Trimming took 1 base from V and 6 from J, leaving 12 bases between them. The CDR3 is 14 residues long. Germline CDR1 reads MGHRA; CDR2 reads YSYEKL.

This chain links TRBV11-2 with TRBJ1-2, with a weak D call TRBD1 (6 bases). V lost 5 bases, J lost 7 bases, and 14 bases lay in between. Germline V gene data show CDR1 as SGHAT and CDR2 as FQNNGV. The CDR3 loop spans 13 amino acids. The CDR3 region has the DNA TGTGCCAGCAGCCTAGGGGGGCTTGTTGGCTACACCTTC. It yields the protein CASSLGGLVGYTF.

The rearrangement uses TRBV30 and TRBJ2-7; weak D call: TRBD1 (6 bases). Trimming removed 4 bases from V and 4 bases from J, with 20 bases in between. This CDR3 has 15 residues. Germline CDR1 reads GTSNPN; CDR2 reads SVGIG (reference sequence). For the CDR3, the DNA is TGTGCCTGGAAACCAACCGGGACATTTTTATACGAGCAGTACTTC. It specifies CAWKPTGTFLYEQYF. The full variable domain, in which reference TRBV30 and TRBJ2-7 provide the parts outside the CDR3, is SQTIHQWPATLVQPVGSPLSLECTVEGTSNPNLYWYRQAAGRGLQLLFYSVGIGQISSEVPQNLSASRPQDRQFILSSKKLLLSDSGFYLCAWKPTGTFLYEQYFGPGTRLTVT.

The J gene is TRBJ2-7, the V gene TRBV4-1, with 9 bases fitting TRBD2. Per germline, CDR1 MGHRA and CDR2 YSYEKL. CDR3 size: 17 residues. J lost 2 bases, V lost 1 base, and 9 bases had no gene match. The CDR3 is CASSQGREGFRAYEQYF. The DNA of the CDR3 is TGCGCCAGCAGCCAAGGGCGGGAGGGCTTTAGGGCCTACGAGCAGTACTTC.

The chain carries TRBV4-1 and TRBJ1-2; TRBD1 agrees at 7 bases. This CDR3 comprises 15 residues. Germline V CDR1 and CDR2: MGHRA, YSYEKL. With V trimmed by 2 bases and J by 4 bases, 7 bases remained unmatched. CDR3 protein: CASSQSLGQVYGYTF. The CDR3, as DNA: TGCGCCAGCAGCCAAAGTCTCGGACAGGTCTATGGCTACACCTTC.

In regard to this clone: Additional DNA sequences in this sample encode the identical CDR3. The DNA of the CDR3 is TGTGCCAGCAGCTTAGATGTATCCTACGAGCAGTACTTC. It translates to CASSLDVSYEQYF. The chain combines TRBV11-2 with TRBJ2-7, with unresolved D. The ends were cut back, 0 bases at V and 1 base at J, with 4 bases in the middle. Germline assignment: CDR1 SGHAT and CDR2 FQNNGV. CDR3 length: 13 amino acids.

Here the CDR3 DNA reads TGTGCCAGCAGTCCGCGCCTCAGCTCTGGAAACACCATATATTTT. Translation: CASSPRLSSGNTIYF. V usage is TRBV27 and J usage is TRBJ1-3; D call uncertain. V lost 5 bases, J lost 0 bases, and 11 bases lay in between. Germline V lookup: CDR1 MNHEY, CDR2 SMNVEV (reference sequence). The CDR3 loop spans 15 amino acids.

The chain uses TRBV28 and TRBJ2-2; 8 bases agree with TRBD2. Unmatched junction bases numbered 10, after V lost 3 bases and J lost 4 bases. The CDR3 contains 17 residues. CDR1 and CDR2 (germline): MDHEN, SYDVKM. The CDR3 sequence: CASSFDGAGGSTGELFF. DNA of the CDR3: TGTGCCAGCAGTTTCGATGGGGCGGGAGGTTCCACCGGGGAGCTGTTTTTT.

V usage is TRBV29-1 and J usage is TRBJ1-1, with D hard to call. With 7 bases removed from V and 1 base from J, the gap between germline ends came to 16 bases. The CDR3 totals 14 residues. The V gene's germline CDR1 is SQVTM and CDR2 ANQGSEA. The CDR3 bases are TGCAGCGGGGTTGACTCGAAGTGGAACACTGAAGCTTTCTTT. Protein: CSGVDSKWNTEAFF.

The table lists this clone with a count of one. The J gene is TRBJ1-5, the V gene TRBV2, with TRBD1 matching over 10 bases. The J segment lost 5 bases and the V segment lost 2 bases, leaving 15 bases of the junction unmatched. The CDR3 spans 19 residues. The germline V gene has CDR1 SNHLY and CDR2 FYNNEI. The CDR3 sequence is CASSELLDSAGQGHQPQHF. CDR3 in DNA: TGTGCCAGCAGTGAACTGTTGGATTCGGCGGGACAGGGGCATCAGCCCCAGCATTTT.

The CDR3 reads CASSTSGRAGHEQFF. DNA of the CDR3: TGTGCCAGCAGCACTAGCGGGAGGGCCGGGCATGAGCAGTTCTTC. The chain carries TRBV13 and TRBJ2-1, with 13 positions matching TRBD2. The CDR3 sequence is 15 residues long. Trimming took 5 bases from V and 8 from J; bases not matched to a gene: 6. Germline loops: CDR1 PRHDT, CDR2 FYEKMQ (reference sequence).

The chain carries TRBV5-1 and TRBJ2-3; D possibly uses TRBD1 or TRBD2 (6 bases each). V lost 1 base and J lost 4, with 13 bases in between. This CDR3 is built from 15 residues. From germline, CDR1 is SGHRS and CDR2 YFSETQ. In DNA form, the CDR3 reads TGCGCCAGCAGCTTGAGGGGGGCGGCATCAGATACGCAGTATTTT. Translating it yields CASSLRGAASDTQYF.

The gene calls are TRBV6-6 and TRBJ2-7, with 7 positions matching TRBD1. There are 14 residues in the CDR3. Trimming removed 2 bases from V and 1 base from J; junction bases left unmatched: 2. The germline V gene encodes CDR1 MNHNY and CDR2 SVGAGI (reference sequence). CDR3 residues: CASSYTQGSYEQYF. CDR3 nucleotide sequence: TGTGCCAGCAGTTACACACAGGGGTCCTACGAGCAGTACTTC.